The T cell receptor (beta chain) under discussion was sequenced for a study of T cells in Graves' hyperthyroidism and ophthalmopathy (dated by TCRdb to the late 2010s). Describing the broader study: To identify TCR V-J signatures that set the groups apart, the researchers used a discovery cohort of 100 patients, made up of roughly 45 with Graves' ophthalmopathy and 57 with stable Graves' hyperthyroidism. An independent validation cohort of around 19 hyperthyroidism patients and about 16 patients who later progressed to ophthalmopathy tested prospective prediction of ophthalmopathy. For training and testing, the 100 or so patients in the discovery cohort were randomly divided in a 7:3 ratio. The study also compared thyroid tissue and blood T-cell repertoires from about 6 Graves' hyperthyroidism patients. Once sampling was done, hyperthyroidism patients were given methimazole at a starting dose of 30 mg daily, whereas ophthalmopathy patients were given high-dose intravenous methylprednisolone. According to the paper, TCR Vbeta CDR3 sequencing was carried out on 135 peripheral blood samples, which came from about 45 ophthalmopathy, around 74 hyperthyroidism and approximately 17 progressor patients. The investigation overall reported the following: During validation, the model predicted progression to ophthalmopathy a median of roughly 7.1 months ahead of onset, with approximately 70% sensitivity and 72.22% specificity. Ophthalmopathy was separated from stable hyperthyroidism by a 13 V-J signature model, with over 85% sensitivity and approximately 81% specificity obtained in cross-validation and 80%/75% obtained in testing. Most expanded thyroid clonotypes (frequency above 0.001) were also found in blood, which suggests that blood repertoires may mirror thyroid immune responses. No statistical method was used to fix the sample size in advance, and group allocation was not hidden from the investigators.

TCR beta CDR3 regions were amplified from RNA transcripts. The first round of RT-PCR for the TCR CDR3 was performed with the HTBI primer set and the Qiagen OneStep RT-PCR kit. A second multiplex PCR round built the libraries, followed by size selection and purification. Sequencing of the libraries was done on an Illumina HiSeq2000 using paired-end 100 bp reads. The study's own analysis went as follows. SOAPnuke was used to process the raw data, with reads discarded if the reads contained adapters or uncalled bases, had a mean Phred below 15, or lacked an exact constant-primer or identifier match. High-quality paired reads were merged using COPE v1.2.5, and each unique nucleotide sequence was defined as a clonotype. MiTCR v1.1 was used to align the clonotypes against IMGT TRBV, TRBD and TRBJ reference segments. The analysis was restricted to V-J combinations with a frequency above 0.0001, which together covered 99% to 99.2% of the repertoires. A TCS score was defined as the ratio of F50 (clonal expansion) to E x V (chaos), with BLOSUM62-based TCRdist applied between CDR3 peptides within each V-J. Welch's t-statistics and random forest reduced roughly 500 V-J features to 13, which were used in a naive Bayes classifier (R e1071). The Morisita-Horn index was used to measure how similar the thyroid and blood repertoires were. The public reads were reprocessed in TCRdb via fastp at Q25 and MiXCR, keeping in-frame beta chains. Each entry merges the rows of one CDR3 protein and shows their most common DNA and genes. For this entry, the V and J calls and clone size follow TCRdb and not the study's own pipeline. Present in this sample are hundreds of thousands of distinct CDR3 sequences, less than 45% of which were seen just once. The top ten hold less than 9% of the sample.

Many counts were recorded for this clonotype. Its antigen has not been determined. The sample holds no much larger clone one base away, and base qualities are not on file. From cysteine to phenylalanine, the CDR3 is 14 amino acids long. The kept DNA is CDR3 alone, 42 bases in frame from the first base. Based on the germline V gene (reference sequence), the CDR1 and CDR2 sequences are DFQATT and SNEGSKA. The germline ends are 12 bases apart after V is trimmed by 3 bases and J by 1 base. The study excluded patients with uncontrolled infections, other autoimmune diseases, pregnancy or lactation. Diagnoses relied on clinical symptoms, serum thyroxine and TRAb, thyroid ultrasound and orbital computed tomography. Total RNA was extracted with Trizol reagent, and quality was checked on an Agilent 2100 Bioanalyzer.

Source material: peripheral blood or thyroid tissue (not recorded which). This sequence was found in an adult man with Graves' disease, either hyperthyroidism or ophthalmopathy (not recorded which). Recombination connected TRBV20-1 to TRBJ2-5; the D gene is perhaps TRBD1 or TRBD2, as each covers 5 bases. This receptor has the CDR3 CSARDTGAQETQYF. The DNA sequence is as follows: TGCAGTGCTAGGGACACCGGGGCCCAAGAGACCCAGTACTTC.